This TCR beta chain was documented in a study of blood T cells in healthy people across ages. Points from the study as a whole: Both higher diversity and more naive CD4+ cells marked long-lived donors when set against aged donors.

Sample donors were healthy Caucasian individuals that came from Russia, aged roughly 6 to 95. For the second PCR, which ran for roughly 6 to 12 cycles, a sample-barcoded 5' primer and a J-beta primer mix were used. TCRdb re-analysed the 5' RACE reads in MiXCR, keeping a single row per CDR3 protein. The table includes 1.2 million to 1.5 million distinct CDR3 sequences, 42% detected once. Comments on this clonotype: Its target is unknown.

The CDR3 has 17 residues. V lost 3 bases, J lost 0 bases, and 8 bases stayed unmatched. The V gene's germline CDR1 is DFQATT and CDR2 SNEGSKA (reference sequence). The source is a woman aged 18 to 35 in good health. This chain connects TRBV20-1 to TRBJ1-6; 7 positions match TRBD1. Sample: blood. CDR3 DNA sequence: TGCAGTGCTAGTGACAGGGAATCACACTCCTATAATTCACCCCTCCACTTT. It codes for CSASDRESHSYNSPLHF.